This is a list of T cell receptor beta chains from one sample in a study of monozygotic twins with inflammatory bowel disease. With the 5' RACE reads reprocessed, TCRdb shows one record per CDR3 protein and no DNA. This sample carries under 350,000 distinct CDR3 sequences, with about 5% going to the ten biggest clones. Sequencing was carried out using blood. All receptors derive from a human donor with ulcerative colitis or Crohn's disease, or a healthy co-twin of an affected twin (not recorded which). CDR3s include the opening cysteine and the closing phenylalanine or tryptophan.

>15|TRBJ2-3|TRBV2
CASSDLRGGQDTQYF
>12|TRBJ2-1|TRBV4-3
CASSQDPGTQFF
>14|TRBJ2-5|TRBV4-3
CASSRGLAEETQYF
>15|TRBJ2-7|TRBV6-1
CASSEFHRGSYEQYF
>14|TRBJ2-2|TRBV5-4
CASSSQGATGELFF
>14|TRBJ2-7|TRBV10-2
CAISVSPGYYEQYF
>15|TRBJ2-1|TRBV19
CASSFGGGVYNEQFF
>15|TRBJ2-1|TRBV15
CATKGGTRGIGEQFF
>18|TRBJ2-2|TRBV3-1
CASSHKFGQTRDTGELFF
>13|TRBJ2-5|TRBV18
CASSQGFQETQYF
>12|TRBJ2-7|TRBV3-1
CASSPRQNRQYF
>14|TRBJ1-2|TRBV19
CASKESGGNYGYTF
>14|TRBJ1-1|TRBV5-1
CASSLERGNTEAFF
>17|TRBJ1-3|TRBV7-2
CASSPARLRGSGNTIYF
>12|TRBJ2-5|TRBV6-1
CASGQVQETQYF
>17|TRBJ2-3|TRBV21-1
CASSNHDSGRAIDTQYF
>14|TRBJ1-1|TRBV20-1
CSARGVGERTEAFF
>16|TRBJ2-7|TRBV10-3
CAISDSPGQGTYEQYF
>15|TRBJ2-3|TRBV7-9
CASRDDRGSTDTQYF
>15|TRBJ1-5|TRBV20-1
CSASRQGGSNQPQHF
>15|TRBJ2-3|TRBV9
CASSVDGGGTDTQYF